This T cell receptor beta chain emerged from a study of blood T cell repertoires in COVID-19. Here immunoSEQ multiplex PCR was the method, and the copy in TCRdb shows in-frame clones only, minus some. The repertoire consists of about 130,000 clones, with around 75% occurring once and the leading ten covering roughly 4.9%. CDR3 length: 15 amino acids. Germline lookup yields CDR1 SGHKS and CDR2 YYEKEE (reference sequence). V was pared by 4 bases and J by 1 base, with 14 bases between. The source material was peripheral blood. The chain combines TRBV5-5 with TRBJ1-1; possibly TRBD1 for D (6 bases). This TCR was recovered from a woman between 65 and 79 years old with COVID-19, enrolled during active disease. The DNA for the CDR3 is TGTGCCAGCAGCCTACTCGGACAGAAGAACACTGAAGCTTTCTTT. Translating it yields CASSLLGQKNTEAFF.